Included here is one T cell receptor (beta chain) sequence, with context. This sample is drawn from a study of blood T cell repertoires in COVID-19. Across the whole study: Italy, Spain and the United States were the sources of the convalescent and acute COVID-19 samples.

Methods used by the authors: Reference gene primer amplification yielded estimated nucleated cell counts. Libraries were prepared by immunoSEQ multiplex PCR; TCRdb keeps only in-frame clonotypes and omits some of them. V and J calls plus clone size are reproduced from that table; the DNA served to infer D and trimming. The sample shows under 200,000 clones, 75% to 85% of them seen only once. Looked up from germline, CDR1 is SGHNT and CDR2 is YYREEE (reference sequence). J was trimmed by 4 bases and V by 4 bases; bases with no gene match: 7. There are 14 residues in the CDR3. The rearrangement uses TRBV5-4 and TRBJ2-7; TRBD2 aligns across 8 bases. Specimen: peripheral blood. This TCR was recovered from a human donor in a cohort sampled during active COVID-19. DNA for the CDR3: TGTGCCAGCAGCCTGGGTCAGCGGGAGTACGAGCAGTACTTC. Amino acids: CASSLGQREYEQYF.